This TCR beta chain was captured in a study of glioma-infiltrating T cells after dendritic cell vaccination. Time point specified: after dendritic cell vaccination, including at tumor progression/relapse. The PCR used 60 V beta and 13 J beta primers. TCRdb keeps only in-frame clones here, not all; method: immunoSEQ multiplex PCR. The sample records 70,000 to 90,000 clones, 75% to 90% being singletons. The CDR3 length is 16 residues. Trimming removed 5 bases from V and 4 bases from J, with 21 bases in between. In germline, CDR1 is SEHNR, CDR2 FQNEAQ (reference sequence). The TCR sequence derives from a human donor with glioblastoma. J is TRBJ2-7 and V is TRBV7-9; a possible D gene is TRBD1 (6 bases). This specimen was blood, taken after dendritic cell vaccination. The CDR3 here is CASSPEQQTGTYEQYF. The CDR3 bases are TGTGCCAGCAGCCCCGAACAACAGACAGGTACTTACGAGCAGTACTTC.